This entry features one TCR beta chain sequence. The antigen is unknown. From germline, CDR1 is GTSNPN and CDR2 SVGIG (reference sequence). The CDR3 has 13 amino acids. The ends were cut back, 4 bases at V and 7 bases at J, with 15 bases in the middle. The study ran its PCR with 60 Vbeta and 13 Jbeta primers. Measured with immunoSEQ multiplex PCR; TCRdb has only the in-frame clones, and not every one. The sample lists 100,000 to 150,000 clones, 77% occurring once. This entry comes from a study of cytomegalovirus exposure and HLA in healthy donors. General observations from the study: The records held CMV serostatus as the only immune exposure information. Rates of TCR association differed by HLA locus in a later analysis, with DRB1 highest and HLA-C lowest. In a later analysis, CMV-associated beta chains were mostly HLA-associated, it appeared.

The chain carries TRBV30 and TRBJ2-3; D gene unclear. The TCR sequence derives from a woman aged 40 to 50 in good health and CMV-seropositive. The sequencing input was PBMCs. Written as DNA, the CDR3 is TGTGCCTGGACGCCTCCCCCACACCATACGCAGTATTTT. Translation gives CAWTPPPHHTQYF.